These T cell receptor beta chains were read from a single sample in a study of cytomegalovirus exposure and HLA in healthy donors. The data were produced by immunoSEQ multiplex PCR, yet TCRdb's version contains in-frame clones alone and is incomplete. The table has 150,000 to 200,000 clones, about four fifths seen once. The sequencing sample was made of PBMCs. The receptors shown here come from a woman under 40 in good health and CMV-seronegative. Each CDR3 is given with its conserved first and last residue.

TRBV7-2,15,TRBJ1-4,CASSRSTGSNEKLFF
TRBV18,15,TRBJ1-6,CASSPVGQGNSPLHF
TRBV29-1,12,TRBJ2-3,CSVTQGTDTQYF
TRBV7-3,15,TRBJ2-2,CASSPTGGLTGELFF
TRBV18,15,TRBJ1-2,CASSPVGAGDYGYTF
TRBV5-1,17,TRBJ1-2,CASSLAVGTGAPYGYTF
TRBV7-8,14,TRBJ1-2,CASSLLGPNYGYTF
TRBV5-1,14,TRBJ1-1,CASSLVQGNTEAFF
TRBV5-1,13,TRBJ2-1,CASSLASGGDTFF
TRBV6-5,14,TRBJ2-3,CASRPPGRVDTQYF
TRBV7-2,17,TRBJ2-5,CASSFLAGGVLAETQYF
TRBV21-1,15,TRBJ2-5,CASSDIRGYVETQYF
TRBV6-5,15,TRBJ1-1,CASSYPPGGGTEAFF
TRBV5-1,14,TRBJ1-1,CASSLRGGGTEAFF
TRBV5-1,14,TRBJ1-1,CASSLDTGDTEAFF
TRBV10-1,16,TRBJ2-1,CASNRLAPSSYNEQFF
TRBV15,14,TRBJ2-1,CATSRDYVGDEQFF
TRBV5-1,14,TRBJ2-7,CASSLVQGQGEQYF
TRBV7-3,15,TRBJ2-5,CASSFSGGAEETQYF
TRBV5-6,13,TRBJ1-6,CASSLESSAPLHF
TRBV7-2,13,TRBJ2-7,CASSRVELYEQYF
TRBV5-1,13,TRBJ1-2,CASSLDRNHGYTF
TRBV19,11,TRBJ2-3,CASRSSDTQYF
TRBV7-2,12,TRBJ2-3,CASSRSGGTQYF
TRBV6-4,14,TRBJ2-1,CASSDSWDREQQFF
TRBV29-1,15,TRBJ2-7,CSVEFRTGRSSEQYF
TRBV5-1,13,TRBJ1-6,CASSSGLNSPLHF
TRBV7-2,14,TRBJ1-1,CASSPGTGRTEAFF
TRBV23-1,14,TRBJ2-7,CASSNSGGRSPQYF
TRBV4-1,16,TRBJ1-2,CASSQGAVGTGYGYTF